These 20 T cell receptor beta chains share one sample of origin, sequenced in a study of cytomegalovirus exposure and HLA in healthy donors. Use of 60 Vbeta and 13 Jbeta primers characterized the PCR. Libraries were prepared by immunoSEQ multiplex PCR; TCRdb keeps only in-frame clonotypes and omits some of them. The sample consists of 100,000 to 150,000 clones, about 80% of them appearing once. Sequenced sample: PBMCs. The receptors shown here come from a boy aged 2 to 9 in good health and CMV-seronegative.

This chain connects TRBV6-5 to TRBJ2-5; 10 bases map to TRBD2. Germline loops: CDR1 MNHEY, CDR2 SVGAGI. Trimming cost V 5 bases and J 0 bases; bases outside gene matches: 3. This CDR3 is 15 amino acids long. In DNA form, the CDR3 reads TGTGCCAGCAGTGTCCTAGCGGGAGACCAAGAGACCCAGTACTTC. Residues: CASSVLAGDQETQYF.

V is TRBV7-9 and J is TRBJ1-4; TRBD1 might be the D (5 bases). The germline CDR1 and CDR2 sequences are SEHNR and FQNEAQ (reference sequence). There are 15 residues in the CDR3. Trimming cost V 4 bases and J 8 bases, with 17 bases left between them. In DNA form, the CDR3 reads TGTGCCAGCAGCTCGGCAGGGTTCCCAGAGGAAAAACTGTTTTTT. It specifies CASSSAGFPEEKLFF.

V and J are TRBV23-1 and TRBJ1-4; 9 bases fit TRBD1. TRBV23-1 is known as an ORF, though its function is uncertain. With V trimmed by 8 bases and J by 0 bases, 19 bases remained unmatched. This CDR3 region has 20 residues. CDR3 nucleotide sequence: TGCGCCAGCGAACCGACAGGGGGGGTGATAAACATAGCAACTAATGAAAAACTGTTTTTT. Its translation is CASEPTGGVINIATNEKLFF.

This chain connects TRBV19 to TRBJ1-1; 8 bases align to TRBD1. CDR3 length equals 12 residues. The junction had 5 bases not matched to a gene; V was cut back by 10 bases and J by 4 bases. Germline V gene sequence: CDR1 LNHDA, CDR2 SQIVND (reference sequence). The CDR3 sequence: CATRDRGTEAFF. The CDR3 region has the DNA TGTGCCACAAGAGACAGGGGCACTGAAGCTTTCTTT.

The rearrangement links TRBV2 to TRBJ1-1, with TRBD1 matching 12 bases. The J segment lost 1 base and the V segment lost 3 bases, leaving 12 bases of the junction unmatched. Germline CDR1 reads SNHLY; CDR2 reads FYNNEI. This CDR3 comprises 19 residues. CDR3 DNA sequence: TGTGCCAGCAGTGACATTCGATCCGGGACAGGGGGCGGGAACACTGAAGCTTTCTTT. This codes for CASSDIRSGTGGGNTEAFF. The variable domain in full, with the rest retrieved from reference TRBV2 and TRBJ1-1, is EPEVTQTPSHQVTQMGQEVILRCVPISNHLYFYWYRQILGQKVEFLVSFYNNEISEKSEIFDDQFSVERPDGSNFTLKIRSTKLEDSAMYFCASSDIRSGTGGGNTEAFFGQGTRLTVV.

The chain links TRBV18 to TRBJ1-3, with 7 bases identical to TRBD1. This CDR3 region has 16 residues. V lost 3 bases and J lost 8; bases outside the gene matches: 13. CDR1 and CDR2 (germline): KGHSH, LQKENI. The CDR3 protein is CASSPIPGQRGDTIYF. In nucleotides, the CDR3 is TGTGCCAGCTCACCTATCCCGGGACAGCGAGGGGACACCATATATTTT.

V usage is TRBV7-6 and J usage is TRBJ2-1; TRBD2 aligns across 10 bases. The junction had 12 bases not matched to a gene; V was cut back by 1 base and J by 6 bases. The germline gives CDR1 SGHVS, CDR2 FNYEAQ. The CDR3 extends over 18 amino acids. CDR3 bases: TGTGCCAGCAGCTTAGAATTGGCGGCTAGCGGGGGCCCCAATGAGCAGTTCTTC. This encodes CASSLELAASGGPNEQFF.

This chain uses TRBV6-6 with TRBJ1-1, with a weak D call TRBD1 (5 bases). V shed 2 bases and J shed 3 bases, with 7 bases lying between them. Germline lookup yields CDR1 MNHNY and CDR2 SVGAGI (reference sequence). The CDR3 runs 13 residues. DNA for the CDR3: TGTGCCAGCAGTTACGCGACAGACACTGAAGCTTTCTTT. This encodes CASSYATDTEAFF.

The chain employs TRBV6-5 and TRBJ2-5; the D is unclear. The CDR3 consists of 14 residues. Germline CDR1 and CDR2: MNHEY and SVGAGI. The V end lost 1 base, the J end lost 4 bases, and 10 bases lay between the germline ends. As DNA, the CDR3 is TGTGCCAGCAGTTACTATCCTAGGTCAGAGACCCAGTACTTC. Encoded protein: CASSYYPRSETQYF.

The gene calls are TRBV4-2 and TRBJ1-1; D call uncertain. The ends were cut back, 0 bases at V and 6 bases at J, with 11 bases in the middle. The CDR3 has 14 residues. Germline V gives CDR1 LGHNA, CDR2 YNFKEQ. CDR3 sequence: CASSQDDGFPEAFF. In nucleotides, the CDR3 is TGTGCCAGCAGCCAAGACGACGGGTTCCCTGAAGCTTTCTTT.

V gene TRBV7-2 combines with J gene TRBJ1-2, with 8 bases fitting TRBD1. V lost 1 base and J lost 0; bases outside the gene matches: 1. CDR3 length: 15 residues. Germline loops: CDR1 SGHTA, CDR2 FQGNSA. The CDR3 sequence is CASSLGDRSNYGYTF. The CDR3 DNA is TGTGCCAGCAGCTTAGGGGACAGGTCTAACTATGGCTACACCTTC.

The rearrangement uses TRBV18 and TRBJ1-2, with no clear D. The V gene lost 5 bases and the J gene lost 4 bases, with 8 bases spanning the gap. The CDR3 length is 12 residues. Germline CDR1 reads KGHSH; CDR2 reads LQKENI. This CDR3 reads CASSTKSYGYTF. CDR3 nucleotide sequence: TGTGCCAGCTCAACCAAGAGCTATGGCTACACCTTC.

This clone was counted once. Mismatch with germline at one junction end may stem from a read error. The chain carries TRBV30 and TRBJ1-1; D is perhaps TRBD1 (5 bases). The length of the CDR3 is 13 residues. The germline gives CDR1 GTSNPN, CDR2 SVGIG (reference sequence). The CDR3 nucleotides are TGTGCCTGGAGTAGCGGGGCGGGGTGTCCTGGCCTCTTT. Its protein is CAWSSGAGCPGLF.

The chain combines TRBV15 with TRBJ1-4; tentative D call: TRBD1 (6 bases). There are 14 residues in the CDR3. Germline assignment: CDR1 LNHNV and CDR2 YYDKDF (reference sequence). The ends were cut back, 2 bases at V and 7 bases at J, with 11 bases in the middle. DNA for the CDR3: TGTGCCACCAGCAGACTACAGGGAAGTGAAAAACTGTTTTTT. Protein: CATSRLQGSEKLFF.

This chain connects TRBV6-1 to TRBJ1-2, with a possible D match to TRBD1 (6 bases). The CDR3 runs 13 residues. Trimming took 7 bases from V and 7 from J, leaving 16 bases between them. CDR1 and CDR2 from the germline V gene are MNHNS and SASEGT. CDR3 sequence: CASNPTTGAGYTF. CDR3 coding DNA: TGTGCCAGCAACCCTACGACAGGCGCTGGCTACACCTTC.

This chain links TRBV5-1 with TRBJ2-1; the match to TRBD2 covers 9 bases. Germline V gene lookup returns CDR1 SGHRS and CDR2 YFSETQ. The CDR3 loop spans 16 amino acids. Trimming cost V 3 bases and J 2 bases; bases outside gene matches: 6. This CDR3 reads CASSSPLAGTYNEQFF. The CDR3 region has the DNA TGCGCCAGCAGCTCACCACTAGCGGGCACCTACAATGAGCAGTTCTTC.

The chain is built from TRBV6-1 and TRBJ1-2; possible D gene TRBD1, 5 bases. Per the germline V gene, CDR1 is MNHNS and CDR2 is SASEGT. The V and J ends lost 1 base and 10 bases respectively, with 13 bases between them. This CDR3 is 13 amino acids long. The CDR3 region is CASSEGEAGTYTF. The DNA for the CDR3 is TGTGCCAGCAGTGAAGGGGAGGCAGGGACCTACACCTTC.

The chain carries TRBV6-6 and TRBJ2-5; TRBD1 matches at 7 bases. CDR3 length: 13 amino acids. The germline V gene has CDR1 MNHNY and CDR2 SVGAGI (reference sequence). V lost 6 bases and J lost 3; bases outside the gene matches: 4. The CDR3 nucleotides are TGTGCCAGCAGACCCGACAGGGAAGAGACCCAGTACTTC. Protein product: CASRPDREETQYF.

The rearrangement links TRBV6-1 to TRBJ1-1; TRBD1 aligns across 7 bases. This CDR3 comprises 14 residues. Trimming at V came to 6 bases and at J to 5 bases, leaving 9 bases not matched to a gene. Germline V CDR1 and CDR2: MNHNS, SASEGT. The CDR3 nucleotides are TGTGCCAGCAGCGATTACAGGGGTTCAACTGAAGCTTTCTTT. Translation gives CASSDYRGSTEAFF.

The chain couples TRBV25-1 to TRBJ1-2, with 9 bases identical to TRBD1. This CDR3 is 15 amino acids long. CDR1 and CDR2 (germline): MGHDK, SYGVNS. V was pared by 5 bases and J by 5 bases, with 9 bases of the junction left unmatched. CDR3 in amino acids: CASSRTGGQFYGYTF. CDR3 DNA: TGTGCCAGCAGTCGTACAGGGGGCCAATTTTATGGCTACACCTTC.